This T cell receptor beta chain originates from a study of shared clonotypes between healthy human individuals. Notes on the study in general: Among non-shared clonotypes, generation probabilities were lower than among those shared by all four donors. About 5% of naive CD4 clonotypes were common to a few donors.

Investigators divided CD4+ cells into CD45RA+ naive and CD45RA-negative memory subsets. This CDR3 region has 15 residues. Trimming left V 3 bases short and J 5 bases short, with 16 bases between. Germline CDR1 is MDHEN and CDR2 is SYDVKM. Generated by immunoSEQ multiplex PCR, the TCRdb table keeps only in-frame clones and is missing some. The table includes fewer than 200,000 clones, about 68% detected once. About this clone: What it binds is not known.

Material for sequencing was memory CD4+ T cells sorted from blood. The subset denotes: CD45RA-negative fraction. The V call is TRBV28, the J call TRBJ1-2; D is unclear. This sequence originates from a man younger than 45 in good health. CDR3 nucleotides: TGTGCCAGCAGTTTCCCCTGGGGTCAACGGTATGGCTACACCTTC. Its protein is CASSFPWGQRYGYTF.